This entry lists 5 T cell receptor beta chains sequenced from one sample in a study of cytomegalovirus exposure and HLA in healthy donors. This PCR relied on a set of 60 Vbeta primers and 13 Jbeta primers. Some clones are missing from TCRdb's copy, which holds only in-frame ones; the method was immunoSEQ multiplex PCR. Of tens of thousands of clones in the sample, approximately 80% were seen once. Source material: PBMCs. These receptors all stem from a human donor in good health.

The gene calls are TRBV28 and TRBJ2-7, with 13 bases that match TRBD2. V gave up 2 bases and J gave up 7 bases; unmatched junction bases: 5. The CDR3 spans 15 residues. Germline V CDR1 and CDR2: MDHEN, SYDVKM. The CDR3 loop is CASSLGTSGIGEQYF. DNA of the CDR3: TGTGCCAGCAGTTTAGGGACTAGCGGGATCGGGGAGCAGTACTTC.

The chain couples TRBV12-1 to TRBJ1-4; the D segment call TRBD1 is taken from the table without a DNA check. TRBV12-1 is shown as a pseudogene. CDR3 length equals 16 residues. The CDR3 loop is CASSFGTGGGDEKLFF. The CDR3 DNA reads TGTGCCAGCAGCTTTGGCACAGGGGGAGGTGATGAAAAACTGTTTTTT.

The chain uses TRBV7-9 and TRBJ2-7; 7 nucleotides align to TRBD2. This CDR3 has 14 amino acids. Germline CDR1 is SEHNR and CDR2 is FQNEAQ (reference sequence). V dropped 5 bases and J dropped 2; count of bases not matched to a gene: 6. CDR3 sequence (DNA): TGTGCCAGCAGCCTTGGGAGGGCAGCCTACGAGCAGTACTTC. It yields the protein CASSLGRAAYEQYF.

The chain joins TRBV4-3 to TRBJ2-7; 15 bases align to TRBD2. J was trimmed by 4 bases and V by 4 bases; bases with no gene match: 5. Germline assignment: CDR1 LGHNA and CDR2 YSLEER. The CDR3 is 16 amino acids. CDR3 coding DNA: TGCGCCAGCAGCCGCGGACTAGCGGGGGGGGTGTACGAGCAGTACTTC. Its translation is CASSRGLAGGVYEQYF.

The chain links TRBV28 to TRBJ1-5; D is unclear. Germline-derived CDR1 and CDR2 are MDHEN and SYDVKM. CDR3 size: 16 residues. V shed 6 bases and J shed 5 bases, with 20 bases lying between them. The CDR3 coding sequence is TGTGCCAGCAGACCTACGTCGAACATACTATATCAGCCCCAGCATTTT. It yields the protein CASRPTSNILYQPQHF. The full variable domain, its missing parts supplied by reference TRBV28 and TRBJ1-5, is DVKVTQSSRYLVKRTGEKVFLECVQDMDHENMFWYRQDPGLGLRLIYFSYDVKMKEKGDIPEGYSVSREKKERFSLILESASTNQTSMYLCASRPTSNILYQPQHFGDGTRLSIL.